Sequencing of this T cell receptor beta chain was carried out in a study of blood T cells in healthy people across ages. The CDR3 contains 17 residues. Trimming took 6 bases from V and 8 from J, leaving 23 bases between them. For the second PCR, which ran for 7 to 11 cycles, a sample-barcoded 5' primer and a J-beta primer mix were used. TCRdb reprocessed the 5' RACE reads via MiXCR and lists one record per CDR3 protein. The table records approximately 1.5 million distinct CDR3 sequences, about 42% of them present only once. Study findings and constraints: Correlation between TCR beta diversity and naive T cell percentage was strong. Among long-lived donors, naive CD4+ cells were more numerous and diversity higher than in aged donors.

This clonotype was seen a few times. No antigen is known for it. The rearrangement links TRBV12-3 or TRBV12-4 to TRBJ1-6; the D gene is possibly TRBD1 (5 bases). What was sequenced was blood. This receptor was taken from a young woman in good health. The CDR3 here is CASSLLRQSEKDSPLHF. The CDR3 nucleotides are TGTGCCAGCAGCCTCTTGAGACAGTCGGAGAAAGATTCACCCCTCCACTTT.